This T cell receptor (beta chain) was sequenced in a study of somatic mutations in cytotoxic T cells in rheumatoid arthritis. Study details: Collection of patient blood (approximately 29 ml EDTA) took place right after diagnosis, before any treatment.

The germline V gene has CDR1 SGDLS and CDR2 YYNGEE. Trimming cost V 3 bases and J 1 base, with 10 bases left between them. The CDR3 sequence is 14 residues long. Only in-frame clones appear in the TCRdb table, and some are missing; sequencing was by immunoSEQ multiplex PCR. This sample has roughly 32,000 clones, with 75% to 85% found just once. The sequence derives from an adult with rheumatoid arthritis. The gene calls are TRBV9 and TRBJ2-5; D may be TRBD1 (6 bases). Sequenced sample: CD8+ T cells sorted from blood. The CDR3 spells CASSGADSQETQYF. The CDR3 DNA reads as TGTGCCAGCAGCGGAGCGGACAGCCAAGAGACCCAGTACTTC.